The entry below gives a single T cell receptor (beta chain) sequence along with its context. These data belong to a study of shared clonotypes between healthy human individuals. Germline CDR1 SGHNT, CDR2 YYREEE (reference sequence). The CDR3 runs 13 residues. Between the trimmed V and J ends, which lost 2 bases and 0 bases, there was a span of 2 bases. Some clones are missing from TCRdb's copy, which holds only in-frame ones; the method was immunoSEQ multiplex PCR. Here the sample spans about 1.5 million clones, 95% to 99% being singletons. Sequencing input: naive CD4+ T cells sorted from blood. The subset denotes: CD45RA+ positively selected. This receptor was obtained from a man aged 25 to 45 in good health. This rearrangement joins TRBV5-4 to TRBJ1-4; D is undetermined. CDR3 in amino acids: CASSFATNEKLFF. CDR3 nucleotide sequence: TGTGCCAGCAGCTTTGCAACTAATGAAAAACTGTTTTTT.